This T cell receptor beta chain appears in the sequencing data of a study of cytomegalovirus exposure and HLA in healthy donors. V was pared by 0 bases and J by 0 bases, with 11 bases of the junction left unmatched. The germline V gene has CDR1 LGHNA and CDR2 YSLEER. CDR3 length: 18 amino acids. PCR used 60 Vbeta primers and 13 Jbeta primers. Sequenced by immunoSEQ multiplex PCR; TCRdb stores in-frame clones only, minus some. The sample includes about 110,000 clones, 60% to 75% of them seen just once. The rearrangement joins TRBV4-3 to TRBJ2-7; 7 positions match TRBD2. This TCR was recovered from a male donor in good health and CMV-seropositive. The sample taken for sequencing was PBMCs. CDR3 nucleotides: TGCGCCAGCAGCCAAGATCCCCGAGGGACTATGGGCTCCTACGAGCAGTACTTC. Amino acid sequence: CASSQDPRGTMGSYEQYF.